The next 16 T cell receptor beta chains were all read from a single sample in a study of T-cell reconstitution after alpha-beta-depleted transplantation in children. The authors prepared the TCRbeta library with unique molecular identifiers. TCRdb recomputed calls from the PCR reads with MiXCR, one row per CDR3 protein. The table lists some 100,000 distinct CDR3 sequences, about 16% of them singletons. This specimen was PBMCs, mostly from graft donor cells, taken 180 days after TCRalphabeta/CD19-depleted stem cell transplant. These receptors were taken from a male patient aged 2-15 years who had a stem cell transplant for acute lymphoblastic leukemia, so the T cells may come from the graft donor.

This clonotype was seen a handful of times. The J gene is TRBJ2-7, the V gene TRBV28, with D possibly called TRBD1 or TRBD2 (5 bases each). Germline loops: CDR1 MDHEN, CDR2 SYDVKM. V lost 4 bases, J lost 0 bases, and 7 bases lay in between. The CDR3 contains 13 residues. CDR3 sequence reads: CASSWGSSYEQYF. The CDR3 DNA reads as TGTGCCAGCAGTTGGGGGTCCTCCTACGAGCAGTACTTC.

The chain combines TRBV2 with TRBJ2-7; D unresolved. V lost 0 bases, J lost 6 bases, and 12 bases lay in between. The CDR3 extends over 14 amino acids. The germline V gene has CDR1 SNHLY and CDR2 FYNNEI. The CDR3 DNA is TGTGCCAGCAGTGAAGCCCACGTGACGGTCGAGCAGTACTTC. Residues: CASSEAHVTVEQYF.

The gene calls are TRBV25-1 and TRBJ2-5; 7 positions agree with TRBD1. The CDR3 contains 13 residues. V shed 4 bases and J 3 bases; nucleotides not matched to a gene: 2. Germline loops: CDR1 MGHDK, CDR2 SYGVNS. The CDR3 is CASSGQGKETQYF. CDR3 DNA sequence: TGTGCCAGCAGTGGACAGGGAAAAGAGACCCAGTACTTC.

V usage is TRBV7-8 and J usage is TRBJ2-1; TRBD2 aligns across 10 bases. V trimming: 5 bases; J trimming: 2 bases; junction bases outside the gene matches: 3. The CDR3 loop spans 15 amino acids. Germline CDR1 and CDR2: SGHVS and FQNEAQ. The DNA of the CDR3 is TGTGCCAGCAGCGTAACTAGCGGGGCCTACAATGAGCAGTTCTTC. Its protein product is CASSVTSGAYNEQFF. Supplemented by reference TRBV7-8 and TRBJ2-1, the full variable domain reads GAGVSQSPRYKVAKRGQDVALRCDPISGHVSLFWYQQALGQGPEFLTYFQNEAQLDKSGLPSDRFFAERPEGSVSTLKIQRTQQEDSAVYLCASSVTSGAYNEQFFGPGTRLTVL.

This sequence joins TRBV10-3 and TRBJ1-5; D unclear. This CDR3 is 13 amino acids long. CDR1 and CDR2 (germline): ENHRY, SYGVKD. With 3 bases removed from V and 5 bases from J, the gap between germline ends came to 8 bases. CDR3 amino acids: CAISDRLDQPQHF. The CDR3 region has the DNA TGTGCCATCAGTGATCGTCTAGATCAGCCCCAGCATTTT.

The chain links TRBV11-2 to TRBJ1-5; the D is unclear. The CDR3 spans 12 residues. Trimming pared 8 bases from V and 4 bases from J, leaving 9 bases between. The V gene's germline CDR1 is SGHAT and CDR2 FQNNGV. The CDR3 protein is CASRWGNQPQHF. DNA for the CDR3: TGTGCCAGCCGCTGGGGAAATCAGCCCCAGCATTTT.

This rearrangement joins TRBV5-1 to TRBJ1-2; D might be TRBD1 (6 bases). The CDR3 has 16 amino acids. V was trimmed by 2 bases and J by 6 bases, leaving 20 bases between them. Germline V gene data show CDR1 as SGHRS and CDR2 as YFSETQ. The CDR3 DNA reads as TGCGCCAGCAGCTTCGGGGACACCCTCGGCGGTAATGGCTACACCTTC. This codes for CASSFGDTLGGNGYTF.

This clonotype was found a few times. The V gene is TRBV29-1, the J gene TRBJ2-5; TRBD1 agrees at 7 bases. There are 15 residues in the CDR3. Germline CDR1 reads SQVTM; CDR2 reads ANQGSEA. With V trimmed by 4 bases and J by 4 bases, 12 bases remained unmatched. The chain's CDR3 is CSVGQGRGNGETQYF. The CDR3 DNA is TGCAGCGTTGGACAGGGAAGGGGGAACGGAGAGACCCAGTACTTC.

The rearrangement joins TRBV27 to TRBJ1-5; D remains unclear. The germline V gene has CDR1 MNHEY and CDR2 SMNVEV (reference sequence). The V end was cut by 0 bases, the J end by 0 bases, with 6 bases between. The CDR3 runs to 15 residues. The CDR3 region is CASSLSSYSNQPQHF. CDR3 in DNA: TGTGCCAGCAGTTTATCCTCTTATAGCAATCAGCCCCAGCATTTT.

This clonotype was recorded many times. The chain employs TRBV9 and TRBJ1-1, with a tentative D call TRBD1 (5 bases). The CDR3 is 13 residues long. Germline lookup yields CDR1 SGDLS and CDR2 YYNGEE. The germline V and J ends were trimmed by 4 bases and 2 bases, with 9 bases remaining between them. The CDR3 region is CASSRDSNTEAFF. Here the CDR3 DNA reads TGTGCCAGCAGCCGTGACAGCAACACTGAAGCTTTCTTT.

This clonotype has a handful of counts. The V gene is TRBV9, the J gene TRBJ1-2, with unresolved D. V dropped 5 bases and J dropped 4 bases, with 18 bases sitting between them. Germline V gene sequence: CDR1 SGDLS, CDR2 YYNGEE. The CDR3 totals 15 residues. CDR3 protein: CASSAPPARRYGYTF. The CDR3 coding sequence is TGTGCCAGCAGTGCCCCCCCGGCCAGGCGCTATGGCTACACCTTC.

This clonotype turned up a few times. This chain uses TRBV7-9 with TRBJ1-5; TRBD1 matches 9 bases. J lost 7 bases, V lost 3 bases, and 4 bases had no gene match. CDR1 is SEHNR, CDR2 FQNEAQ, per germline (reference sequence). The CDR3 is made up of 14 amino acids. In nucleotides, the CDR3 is TGTGCCAGCAGCTTGGGACAGGGTAAGCAGCCCCAGCATTTT. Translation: CASSLGQGKQPQHF.

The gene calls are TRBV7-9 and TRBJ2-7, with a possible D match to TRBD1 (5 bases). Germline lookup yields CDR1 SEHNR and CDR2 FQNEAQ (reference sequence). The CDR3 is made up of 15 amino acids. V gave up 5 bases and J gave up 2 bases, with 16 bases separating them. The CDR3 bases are TGTGCCAGCAGCGAGGTTGGTGACAGAACCTACGAGCAGTACTTC. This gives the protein CASSEVGDRTYEQYF.

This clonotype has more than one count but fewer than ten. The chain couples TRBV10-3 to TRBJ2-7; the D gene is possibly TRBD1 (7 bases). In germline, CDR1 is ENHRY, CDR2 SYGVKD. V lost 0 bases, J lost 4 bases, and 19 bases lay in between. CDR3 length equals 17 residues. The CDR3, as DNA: TGTGCCATCAGTGAGTCAGGAGGGACAGTGACCGCTTACGAGCAGTACTTC. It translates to CAISESGGTVTAYEQYF.

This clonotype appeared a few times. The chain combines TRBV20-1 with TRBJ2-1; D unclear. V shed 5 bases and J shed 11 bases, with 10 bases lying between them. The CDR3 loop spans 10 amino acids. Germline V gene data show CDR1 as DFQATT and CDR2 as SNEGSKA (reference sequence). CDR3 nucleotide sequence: TGCAGTGCTGATGACACTCAGCAGTTCTTC. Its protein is CSADDTQQFF.

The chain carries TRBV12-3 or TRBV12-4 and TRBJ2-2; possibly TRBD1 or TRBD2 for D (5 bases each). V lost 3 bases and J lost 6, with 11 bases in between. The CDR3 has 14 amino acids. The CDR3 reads CASSFSQEAGELFF. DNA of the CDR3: TGTGCCAGCAGTTTCTCACAGGAGGCCGGGGAGCTGTTTTTT.